This T cell receptor (beta chain) was identified in a study of CD8 T cells in ankylosing spondylitis. As concerns this clonotype: What it binds is not known.

Germline trimming cut 6 bases from V and 3 bases from J; bases unmatched to any gene: 14. Germline CDR1 reads DFQATT; CDR2 reads SNEGSKA (reference sequence). This CDR3 region has 17 residues. TCRdb processed the 5' RACE reads anew with MiXCR; each CDR3 protein has one entry. The sample contains roughly 700,000 distinct CDR3 sequences, roughly 19% of which appear only once. Points from the study as a whole: Several highly homologous variants made up a TCR beta motif, and this motif appeared characteristic of ankylosing spondylitis blood.

The sequence was collected from a male donor with ankylosing spondylitis. The chain is built from TRBV20-1 and TRBJ2-1, with 10 bases that match TRBD2. The sample consisted of blood, either unsorted or a sorted T cell fraction (not recorded which). CDR3 DNA sequence: TGCAGTGCCAACCCTAGCGGGAGTGGGGCGGTCTACAATGAGCAGTTCTTC. Amino acids: CSANPSGSGAVYNEQFF.